The text below deals with one T cell receptor (beta chain). The antigen it binds to is not known. No per-base quality is available; no much larger clone lies one base away. The source of the sample is a study of cytotoxic CD8 clonotypes in ibrutinib-treated CLL (dated by TCRdb to the early 2020s). For the wider study: In this cohort, some 16 patients were treatment-naive and under 13 were relapsed/refractory, while about 17 had unmutated IGHV. Cryopreserved peripheral blood mononuclear cells were obtained before treatment, at response, and at either sustained remission or disease progression. Partial responses were observed in 24 patients and complete responses in 2; after a median follow-up of around 68 months, remission was maintained in roughly 14 patients and progression was observed in approximately 12. Of the 70 to 100 people in the trial, approximately 24 had longitudinal samples available. On average, each sample had 255,043 productive templates and around 100,000 productive rearrangements. Samples at response were collected after a median of 12 months of treatment, with a range of about 6 to 36 months. All remission and progressive disease samples were collected while patients were still receiving ibrutinib. Broader findings and caveats from the paper: Public clonotypes were found to be uncommon and were observed to contract or remain stable during treatment; the increase in clonality was shown to reflect expansion of private clonotypes at ibrutinib response. Sampling times were not matched between sustained-remission and progressing patients, and lymph node repertoires were not studied. At baseline, clonality was higher than in age-matched healthy donors and showed a strong correlation with circulating CD8+ T-cell counts. Clonality increased at ibrutinib response, stayed stable in sustained remission, and fell back toward baseline at progression.

The germline V gene gives CDR1 as MNHEY and CDR2 as SVGAGI. V has 7 bases trimmed and J has 9 bases trimmed; junction bases matching no gene number 10. The CDR3 goes from the cysteine to the phenylalanine over 15 residues. The DNA shown is the 45-base CDR3, in frame from base 1. On a MiSeq, deep resolution sequencing aimed for a depth between 1 in 1 million and 1 in 200,000 T cells, with each clonotype covered approximately 9.2x on average. The immunoSEQ hsTCRB Kit was used to generate TCR beta libraries. On the authors' methods: The data were analyzed with ImmunoSEQ Analyzer and ImmunoSEQ Data Assistant, and V, D and J gene assignments followed IMGT definitions. Clonality, which ranges from 0 to 1, was calculated by subtracting the normalized Shannon entropy of productive rearrangement frequencies from one. Only overrepresented clonotypes making up at least 0.05% of each patient's repertoire were included in the public clonotype analysis. About a dozen age-matched healthy donor repertoires from immuneACCESS served as clonality controls. TCRdb carries this immuneACCESS record with in-frame sequences only. Its versions omit some clonotypes, under half of them owing to an unresolved V gene in the studies checked, with the rest unexplained. V and J calls plus clone size are reproduced from that table; the DNA served to infer D and trimming. This sample comprises fewer than 100,000 clones, around 79% of them detected only once. The top ten constitute roughly 4.8% of the sample.

In the paper's terms, the time point label means: about a year on ibrutinib. Approximately 2 micrograms of genomic DNA were extracted from cryopreserved PBMCs for TCR beta library preparation. Longitudinal blood samples from CLL patients receiving ibrutinib monotherapy were subjected to high-throughput TCR beta sequencing. The patients took part in an open-label, single-center phase 2 trial of ibrutinib monotherapy. This chain is built from TRBV6-5 and TRBJ2-1, and TRBD2 matches 12 of the central bases. This specimen consisted of PBMCs, obtained after 12 months of ibrutinib treatment. The TCR sequence derives from a human donor with chronic lymphocytic leukemia. The DNA reads TGTGCCAGCACCACGACTAGCGGGGGCCGGGGTGAGCAGTTCTTC. Translated, this gives CASTTTSGGRGEQFF.